Listed below are T cell receptor beta chains from one sample, sequenced in a study of cytomegalovirus exposure and HLA in healthy donors. TCRdb's copy holds only in-frame clones and misses some; the assay was immunoSEQ multiplex PCR. The sample records about 56,000 clones, about 92% being singletons. The sample consisted of PBMCs. The receptors stem from a woman between 18 and 29 years old in good health and CMV-seropositive. CDR3s include the opening cysteine and the closing phenylalanine or tryptophan. D genes are given only for firm matches.

J | D | V | length | CDR3
TRBJ1-5 | . | TRBV5-6 | 13 | CASSLGRGQPQHF
TRBJ2-7 | . | TRBV29-1 | 12 | CSVVLGSYEQYF
TRBJ1-4 | . | TRBV21-1 | 11 | CAAGSIEKLFF
TRBJ2-3 | TRBD2 | TRBV2 | 15 | CASSYGLARTDTQYF
TRBJ2-1 | . | TRBV27 | 15 | CASAQSGSPGNEQFF
TRBJ1-1 | . | TRBV2 | 15 | CASSEGLAPNTEAFF
TRBJ2-2 | TRBD1 | TRBV7-6 | 14 | CASSETGDTGELFF
TRBJ2-1 | TRBD2 | TRBV9 | 15 | CASSVGTRGYNEQFF
TRBJ2-5 | TRBD2 | TRBV9 | 16 | CASSVRRGVPGETQYF
TRBJ1-3 | . | TRBV29-1 | 12 | CSVQDLRNTIYF
TRBJ2-2 | TRBD1 | TRBV6-4 | 15 | CASSAGTGDTGELFF
TRBJ2-6 | . | TRBV5-8 | 17 | CASSLGVRSSGANVLTF
TRBJ1-2 | TRBD1 | TRBV28 | 12 | CASKQGNYGYTF
TRBJ2-2 | TRBD1 | TRBV5-6 | 14 | CASSLLTGKTELFF
TRBJ2-1 | TRBD1 | TRBV2 | 16 | CASRARDRTVYNEQFF
TRBJ2-3 | TRBD2 | TRBV7-2 | 18 | CASSLVARGLVYTDTQYF
TRBJ2-3 | . | TRBV5-1 | 12 | CASSLGEDTQYF
TRBJ2-7 | . | TRBV9 | 15 | CASSVGIAAGWEQYF
TRBJ1-2 | . | TRBV4-3 | 15 | CASSQDPSSQVGYTF
TRBJ1-2 | TRBD1 | TRBV29-1 | 11 | CSLGGAGGYTF
TRBJ1-4 | . | TRBV28 | 15 | CASRPDDRTDEKLFF
TRBJ1-1 | TRBD1 | TRBV19 | 14 | CASSPRQGGTEAFF
TRBJ2-7 | . | TRBV18 | 12 | CASSLTSYEQYF
TRBJ2-1 | . | TRBV7-2 | 13 | CASSFPEDNEQFF
TRBJ2-7 | . | TRBV10-2 | 13 | CASSQGISYEQYF
TRBJ1-4 | . | TRBV6-1 | 15 | CASRGAPGTNEKLFF
TRBJ2-5 | . | TRBV7-2 | 13 | CASSYRVQETQYF
TRBJ2-3 | TRBD1 | TRBV7-9 | 18 | CAAMGGQGARGHTDTQYF
TRBJ1-1 | TRBD1 | TRBV27 | 14 | CASKGQGKNTEAFF
TRBJ2-3 | . | TRBV5-1 | 16 | CASSLEWGRVTDTQYF
TRBJ1-4 | . | TRBV27 | 16 | CASSLLSGTTNEKLFF
TRBJ2-7 | . | TRBV10-1 | 15 | CASSESPGTNYEQYF
TRBJ1-6 | . | TRBV10-1 | 14 | CASSEGPLNSPLHF
TRBJ1-5 | TRBD1 | TRBV4-1 | 20 | CASSPRLRTGGIKNNQPQHF
TRBJ2-7 | TRBD1 | TRBV4-2 | 14 | CASSRDREVHEQYF
TRBJ1-4 | . | TRBV28 | 16 | CASSLGQLSGNEKLFF
TRBJ2-5 | TRBD2 | TRBV27 | 14 | CASSLSPGGETQYF
TRBJ2-7 | . | TRBV9 | 13 | CASSADSSYEQYF
TRBJ2-2 | . | TRBV18 | 13 | CASSPRGDGELFF
. | TRBD1 | TRBV7-3 | 15 | CASSLTATGGYEQYF
TRBJ1-3 | TRBD1 | TRBV30 | 17 | CAWSHTRTGGRGNTIYF
TRBJ1-3 | TRBD1 | TRBV9 | 16 | CASSSRQGAQGNTIYF
TRBJ2-5 | TRBD2 | TRBV29-1 | 17 | CSVEQASGGYRRETQYF
TRBJ2-3 | TRBD2 | TRBV27 | 14 | CASMGGDGTDTQYF
TRBJ2-7 | TRBD1 | TRBV5-5 | 15 | CASSKGDRDRNEQYF
TRBJ1-5 | . | TRBV2 | 15 | CASSGVGNSNQPQHF
TRBJ2-2 | . | TRBV7-2 | 15 | CASSSGLSDTGELFF
TRBJ2-3 | TRBD2 | TRBV7-2 | 16 | CASRFAGTTSTDTQYF
TRBJ1-5 | . | TRBV2 | 13 | CASRRESNQPQHF
TRBJ2-3 | TRBD2 | TRBV9 | 19 | CASSDDPRTSGASTDTQYF
TRBJ2-7 | . | TRBV27 | 16 | CASSLKVSGYSYEQYF
TRBJ2-1 | . | TRBV6-7 | 17 | CASSYGGGVYSYNEQFF
TRBJ2-2 | . | TRBV7-7 | 14 | CASSLGVSTGELFF
TRBJ1-2 | . | TRBV6-6 | 13 | CASSLDGGYGYTF
TRBJ1-2 | TRBD1 | TRBV6-1 | 11 | CASGTAYGYTF
TRBJ1-5 | . | TRBV6-5 | 14 | CASSYDRFNQPQHF
TRBJ2-1 | . | TRBV19 | 11 | CASSIGTVKFF